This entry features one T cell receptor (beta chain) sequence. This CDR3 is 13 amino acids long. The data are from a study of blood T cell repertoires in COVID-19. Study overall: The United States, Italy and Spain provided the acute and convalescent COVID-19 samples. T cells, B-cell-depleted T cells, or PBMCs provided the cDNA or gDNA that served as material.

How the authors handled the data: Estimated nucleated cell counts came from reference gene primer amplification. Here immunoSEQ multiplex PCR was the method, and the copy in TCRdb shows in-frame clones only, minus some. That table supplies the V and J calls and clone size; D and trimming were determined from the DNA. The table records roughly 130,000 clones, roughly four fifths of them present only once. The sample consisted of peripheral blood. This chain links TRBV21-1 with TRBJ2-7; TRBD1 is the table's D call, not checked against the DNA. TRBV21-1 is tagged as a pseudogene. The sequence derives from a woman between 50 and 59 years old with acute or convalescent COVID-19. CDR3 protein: CASSGAGFYEQYF. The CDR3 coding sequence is TGTGCCAGCAGCGGGGCAGGCTTCTACGAGCAGTACTTC.